This T cell receptor (beta chain) stems from a study of beta chain features in type 1 diabetes (dated by TCRdb to 2016 to 2019). With respect to the entire study: Mean age, gender distribution, total cell number and subset yield did not differ between patients and healthy donors. A total of 85 million to 140 million sorted cells were examined across all samples, and a strong correlation was observed between cell number per subset and RNA yield. The study compared TCRB repertoires of sorted circulating CD4+ T cell subsets between recently diagnosed type 1 diabetes patients and matched healthy donors. Regulatory and stem cell-like memory subsets were obtained from only 8 patients and roughly eight healthy donors, while naive and central memory subsets were obtained from all 28 donors. General findings and caveats noted by the study authors: The naive, central memory and regulatory TCRB repertoires appeared to resemble one another more closely among patients than among healthy donors. Because cDNA was sequenced instead of genomic DNA, highly expressing activated cells could be over-represented, though the groups showed no difference in activation or CD3 levels. In all four CD4+ subsets, TCRB CDR3 length was moderately but significantly shorter in type 1 diabetes patients. Shorter templates might have been favored by PCR, but patient and control samples were amplified and corrected together, so both groups would have been affected equally by any skew. At VDJ recombination sites, type 1 diabetes patients had fewer insertions and more deleted nucleotides, which implies abnormalities in thymic rearrangement. Because the HLA sub-analyses included only small numbers of individuals, any influence of HLA type on TCRB rearrangement was left unresolved.

The High Capacity cDNA Reverse Transcription Kit was used to reverse transcribe all of the isolated RNA, meaning that expressed TCRB transcripts were what got sequenced. Deep immunoSEQ sequencing was applied to naive, central memory and regulatory T cell samples, giving an average of roughly 3.5 million total reads per sample. After sorted cells were lysed in RLT buffer, RNA was extracted with DNase-treated RNeasy Micro or Mini kits, with the choice depending on cell number. Each cell subset was processed separately to prevent cross-contamination, with patient and healthy donor samples processed together. TCRB sequences were amplified from cDNA with the immunoSEQ multiplex PCR, producing 87-bp fragments spanning the CDR3 region. Amplicons were sequenced on the Illumina HiSeq platform. Processing in the source paper ran as follows. PCR bias was computationally corrected using synthetic template baselines, reads within Hamming distance 2 were collapsed, and singletons that could not be merged were discarded. Reads were aligned against IMGT to assign V, D and J genes, CDR3 length and insertions or deletions at six rearrangement sites. Within each subset, clonotype counts were normalized to the number of sorted cells before true diversity and Gini coefficients were calculated with the tcR R package. The overlap coefficient, calculated on TCRB nucleotide sequences, was used to quantify repertoire sharing. As stored in TCRdb, this immuneACCESS dataset retains in-frame rearrangements with V and J assigned. A fraction of the clones does not appear; measured against another copy, unresolved V genes explain less than half of the discrepancy, and the remainder lacks a known reason. The DNA was the basis for D and trimming; V, J and clone size are from that table. The sample table records 150,000 or so clones; around 10% of these occur just once. Of the sample, roughly 2% is held by the ten largest clones.

Each donor gave one peripheral blood draw, about 110 mL on average, collected into heparinised tubes. Naive, central memory, regulatory and stem cell-like memory CD4+ T cells were sorted on a BD FACSAria II using a panel including CD45RO, CCR7, CD25, CD127, CD95 and CD27. Every sorted population had a purity above 98%. PBMCs were isolated immediately by Lymphoprep density gradient centrifugation and stained directly without culture. To minimize batch effects, samples were stained and sorted in pairs, one healthy donor with one patient per experiment. At the junction V is shortened by 2 bases and J by 1 base; bases outside the gene matches: 4. Counted from cysteine to phenylalanine, this CDR3 has 17 amino acids. Only CDR3 DNA remains: 51 bases, in frame from the first base. CDR1 MNHEY and CDR2 SMNVEV are derived from the germline V gene (reference sequence). On this clone itself: Its antigen remains undetermined. The sample holds no much larger clone one base away, and base qualities are not on file.

Sequenced input: central memory CD4+ T cells from blood. The chain was built from TRBV27 and TRBJ2-6, with 8 bases in between that match TRBD1. The receptor's source is a man younger than 30 in good health. The nucleotides are TGTGCCAGCAGTTTAGGGACAGGAGGGTCTGGGGCCAACGTCCTGACTTTC. This codes for CASSLGTGGSGANVLTF.